This T cell receptor (beta chain) was identified in a study of T cell responses to AZD1222 COVID-19 vaccine. Across the whole study: Second-dose intervals near 4 or 12 weeks were combined. Points from the study as a whole: Spike-spanning, vaccine-associated CD4 TCRs were dominant at 160-218 and 743-854. Two AZD1222 administrations were followed by greater Spike-specific TCR breadth and depth. Baseline seropositives among AZD1222 recipients totaled only five to seven.

This clone was detected only a few times. No antigen is known for it. The V gene lost 0 bases and the J gene lost 3 bases, with 14 bases spanning the gap. The V gene's germline CDR1 is MGHRA and CDR2 YSYEKL. This CDR3 contains 17 residues. Sequencing used immunoSEQ multiplex PCR; TCRdb keeps in-frame clones, though not all of them. The sample gives more than 100,000 clones, roughly 90% of which show up once; roughly 9.8% is in the top ten. Specimen: peripheral blood, collected on day 0 of AZD1222 vaccination. The receptor's source is an adult in good health. V usage is TRBV4-1 and J usage is TRBJ2-2; no reliable D call. The CDR3 region is CASSQDRNRRYTGELFF. For the CDR3, the DNA is TGCGCCAGCAGCCAAGATAGGAATAGGCGATACACCGGGGAGCTGTTTTTT.